Below, one T cell receptor beta chain is given with its context. Its specificity is not known. After template switching added a universal primer site, the resulting cDNA carried unique molecular identifiers. One entry per CDR3 protein, called by TCRdb with MiXCR from the 5' RACE reads. The sample consists of about 240,000 distinct CDR3 sequences, approximately 7.9% of them appearing once. This entry belongs to a study of identical twins. Study-wide findings and caveats: In cord blood, abundant beta clonotypes had fewer insertions; memory showed no trend.

The sample also formed part of further work on yellow fever vaccine responses in identical twins.

This TCR was sampled from a young woman in good health. Sequencing was carried out using CD8+ T cells sorted from blood.

This CDR3 is CSAQQGIQETQYF. The CDR3 nucleotides are TGCAGTGCTCAACAGGGGATCCAAGAGACCCAGTACTTC. This chain connects TRBV20-1 to TRBJ2-5; 7 bases agree with TRBD1. Unmatched junction bases numbered 4, after V lost 5 bases and J lost 1 base. Germline-derived CDR1 and CDR2 are DFQATT and SNEGSKA (reference sequence). This CDR3 contains 13 residues.